Shown below are 31 T cell receptor beta chains from a single sample sequenced in a study of CD8+ T cells in alopecia areata. Once RNA had been extracted, it was reverse transcribed into cDNA to act as the sequencing template. Repertoires were generated with immunoSEQ multiplex PCR, while TCRdb's copy carries only in-frame clones and drops some. Altogether around 190,000 clones are present, about 56% being singletons, with the ten largest covering nearly 5%. The sample taken for sequencing was CD8+ T cells sorted from blood. These receptors all stem from a human donor in good health.

This chain joins TRBV5-1 and TRBJ1-4; 7 nucleotides align to TRBD1. The CDR3 contains 15 residues. V dropped 5 bases and J dropped 5; count of bases not matched to a gene: 9. Germline CDR1 reads SGHRS; CDR2 reads YFSETQ. CDR3 protein: CASRSPGGGNEKLFF. The CDR3 DNA reads as TGCGCCAGCAGGTCCCCAGGGGGAGGCAATGAAAAACTGTTTTTT.

A single count supports this clone. The chain has TRBV2 and TRBJ2-3, with 9 bases aligning to TRBD1. The CDR3 sequence is 15 residues long. V was clipped by 6 bases and J by 4 bases; unmatched bases: 8. Germline assignment: CDR1 SNHLY and CDR2 FYNNEI. Here the CDR3 reads CASSLRDRAADTQYF. CDR3 bases: TGTGCCAGCAGCCTACGGGACAGGGCCGCAGATACGCAGTATTTT. Complete variable domain (other parts from reference TRBV2 and TRBJ2-3): EPEVTQTPSHQVTQMGQEVILRCVPISNHLYFYWYRQILGQKVEFLVSFYNNEISEKSEIFDDQFSVERPDGSNFTLKIRSTKLEDSAMYFCASSLRDRAADTQYFGPGTRLTVL.

The rearrangement uses TRBV15 and TRBJ2-7; tentatively, D is TRBD1 (5 bases). The CDR3 extends over 14 amino acids. V was trimmed by 0 bases and J by 2 bases, leaving 8 bases between them. CDR1 and CDR2 (germline): LNHNV, YYDKDF (reference sequence). As DNA, the CDR3 is TGTGCCACCAGCAGAGAAGGGGCACCCTACGAGCAGTACTTC. It translates to CATSREGAPYEQYF.

The chain uses TRBV29-1 and TRBJ1-1; D gene ambiguous. Trimming shortened V by 1 base and J by 4 bases, and 7 bases separated the two germline ends. The CDR3 has 12 amino acids. From germline, CDR1 is SQVTM and CDR2 ANQGSEA. CDR3 DNA: TGCAGCGTTGAAGGATTCCTCACTGAAGCTTTCTTT. It codes for CSVEGFLTEAFF.

The chain combines TRBV6-4 with TRBJ1-5; no definite D call. Germline assignment: CDR1 MRHNA and CDR2 SNTAGT. Trimming removed 6 bases from V and 5 bases from J, with 11 bases in between. CDR3 size: 13 residues. The CDR3 DNA sequence: TGTGCCAGCAGCGCTTCCTATCATCAGCCCCAGCATTTT. It yields the protein CASSASYHQPQHF.

The chain employs TRBV2 and TRBJ2-7, with D perhaps TRBD2 (6 bases). The V gene lost 7 bases and the J gene lost 4 bases, with 14 bases spanning the gap. Germline assignment: CDR1 SNHLY and CDR2 FYNNEI. This CDR3 region has 13 residues. The CDR3 DNA follows: TGTGCCAGCACTGCGACTAGATCTTACGAGCAGTACTTC. It yields the protein CASTATRSYEQYF. The full variable domain, with the rest looked up from reference TRBV2 and TRBJ2-7, is EPEVTQTPSHQVTQMGQEVILRCVPISNHLYFYWYRQILGQKVEFLVSFYNNEISEKSEIFDDQFSVERPDGSNFTLKIRSTKLEDSAMYFCASTATRSYEQYFGPGTRLTVT.

The V call is TRBV5-6, the J call TRBJ2-7; the D gene could be TRBD1 or TRBD2 (5 bases each). The V gene's germline CDR1 is SGHDT and CDR2 YYEEEE. Trimming shortened V by 1 base and J by 1 base, and 12 bases separated the two germline ends. The CDR3 covers 15 residues. The CDR3 region is CASSLSGTESYEQYF. CDR3 nucleotides: TGTGCCAGCAGCTTGTCCGGGACGGAGTCCTACGAGCAGTACTTC.

The chain couples TRBV7-9 to TRBJ1-2, with TRBD1 matching over 10 bases. Per germline, CDR1 SEHNR and CDR2 FQNEAQ (reference sequence). Trimming at V came to 5 bases and at J to 5 bases, leaving 5 bases not matched to a gene. There are 14 residues in the CDR3. In DNA, the CDR3 is TGTGCCAGCAGCCCGGGGACAGGGGTTTATGGCTACACCTTC. Translated: CASSPGTGVYGYTF.

This clone has only one observation. The V call is TRBV11-2, the J call TRBJ2-3; D gene ambiguous. Germline CDR1 and CDR2: SGHAT and FQNNGV. The CDR3 has 12 amino acids. The V end lost 5 bases, the J end lost 2 bases, and 5 bases lay between the germline ends. CDR3 sequence reads: CASSRNTDTQYF. CDR3 in DNA: TGTGCCAGCAGCCGAAACACAGATACGCAGTATTTT.

The chain uses TRBV27 and TRBJ1-6; D is possibly TRBD1 (5 bases). The CDR3 loop spans 17 amino acids. CDR1 is MNHEY and CDR2 is SMNVEV in the germline V gene (reference sequence). The V end was cut by 2 bases, the J end by 5 bases, with 16 bases between. The CDR3 coding sequence is TGTGCCAGCAGTTTAAGTTCCCGACAGCCGAATAATTCACCCCTCCACTTT. Encoded protein: CASSLSSRQPNNSPLHF.

The chain is built from TRBV2 and TRBJ1-1; D is unclear. The CDR3 is 13 residues long. The V gene's germline CDR1 is SNHLY and CDR2 FYNNEI. Between the trimmed V and J ends, which lost 3 bases and 7 bases, there was a span of 12 bases. The CDR3 sequence is CASSERSQFEAFF. The CDR3 DNA reads as TGTGCCAGCAGTGAGAGGTCACAGTTTGAAGCTTTCTTT.

The CDR3 spells CASSATGTGDDEQYF. The CDR3 DNA reads as TGCGCCAGCAGCGCCACAGGGACAGGGGACGACGAGCAGTACTTC. V and J are TRBV5-1 and TRBJ2-7; TRBD1 aligns across 10 bases. V gave up 4 bases and J gave up 5 bases; unmatched junction bases: 9. CDR3 length: 15 residues. The germline gives CDR1 SGHRS, CDR2 YFSETQ. Filled out from reference TRBV5-1 and TRBJ2-7, the complete variable domain reads KAGVTQTPRYLIKTRGQQVTLSCSPISGHRSVSWYQQTPGQGLQFLFEYFSETQRNKGNFPGRFSGRQFSNSRSEMNVSTLELGDSALYLCASSATGTGDDEQYFGPGTRLTVT.

The chain couples TRBV7-9 to TRBJ2-2; D possibly corresponds to TRBD1 (6 bases). The V gene lost 5 bases and the J gene lost 7 bases, with 20 bases spanning the gap. Germline CDR1 and CDR2: SEHNR and FQNEAQ (reference sequence). The CDR3 length is 16 residues. The CDR3 region has the DNA TGTGCCAGCAGCCCACGGACTCAGGGGATCGGCGGGGAGCTGTTTTTT. As protein: CASSPRTQGIGGELFF.

This clone has a handful of counts. The gene calls are TRBV5-6 and TRBJ2-5, with D unclear. Trimming left V 1 base short and J 5 bases short, with 18 bases between. CDR1 is SGHDT, CDR2 YYEEEE, per germline. CDR3 length: 16 residues. The CDR3 bases are TGTGCCAGCAGCTTGTCCCTACTCGGCGGACGGGAGACCCAGTACTTC. Its protein product is CASSLSLLGGRETQYF.

This clone has more than one count but fewer than ten. The CDR3 DNA reads as TGTGCCAGCTCCCGCCCCGGGACGGTCAATTCACCCCTCCACTTT. Its protein product is CASSRPGTVNSPLHF. This chain joins TRBV14 and TRBJ1-6; possible D gene TRBD1, 5 bases. CDR1 is SGHDN and CDR2 is FVKESK in the germline V gene. The ends were cut back, 8 bases at V and 7 bases at J, with 18 bases in the middle. The CDR3 runs 15 residues.

The DNA for the CDR3 is TGTGCCAGCAGCTCAGGGACTGGGAACTACGAGCAGTACTTC. Translation gives CASSSGTGNYEQYF. This chain uses TRBV7-4 with TRBJ2-7; D might be TRBD2 (6 bases). The CDR3 is 14 residues long. Germline-derived CDR1 and CDR2 are SGHVT and SQSDAQ. With 4 bases removed from V and 3 bases from J, the gap between germline ends came to 13 bases.

V and J are TRBV15 and TRBJ1-1; no definite D call. The germline CDR1 and CDR2 sequences are LNHNV and YYDKDF (reference sequence). The germline V and J ends were trimmed by 6 bases and 3 bases, with 14 bases remaining between them. This CDR3 region has 14 residues. The CDR3: CATSIRPEHTEAFF. The CDR3 bases are TGTGCCACCAGTATACGGCCCGAACACACTGAAGCTTTCTTT.

This clone was recorded only once. The V and J genes are TRBV4-1 and TRBJ1-5, with D perhaps matching TRBD1 (5 bases). V was clipped by 4 bases and J by 4 bases, with 11 bases between them. Germline V gene sequence: CDR1 MGHRA, CDR2 YSYEKL. This CDR3 region has 14 residues. The CDR3 nucleotides read TGCGCCAGCAGCCCTCAGGGATGGAATCAGCCCCAGCATTTT. Its protein product is CASSPQGWNQPQHF.

V and J are TRBV11-2 and TRBJ1-2; D may be TRBD1 (6 bases). CDR3 size: 12 residues. The V gene lost 5 bases and the J gene lost 6 bases, with 10 bases spanning the gap. Looked up from germline, CDR1 is SGHAT and CDR2 is FQNNGV. CDR3 sequence (DNA): TGTGCCAGCAGCACCCACAGGGATGGCTACACCTTC. It translates to CASSTHRDGYTF.

This clone was counted a few times. The chain recombines TRBV9 with TRBJ2-1, with no clear D. Germline lookup yields CDR1 SGDLS and CDR2 YYNGEE. CDR3 length: 13 residues. Trimming stripped 0 bases from V and 4 bases from J, with 5 bases between. The CDR3 is CASSVGRYNEQFF. The CDR3 DNA reads TGTGCCAGCAGCGTAGGCAGATACAATGAGCAGTTCTTC.

This clone was seen a few times. The V gene is TRBV9, the J gene TRBJ1-6; D perhaps matches TRBD1 (5 bases). The V and J ends lost 0 bases and 10 bases respectively, with 11 bases between them. The CDR3 has 14 amino acids. Germline CDR1 is SGDLS and CDR2 is YYNGEE. The CDR3 DNA is TGTGCCAGCAGCGTAGGCGGGGGGGGATCACCCCTCCACTTT. It translates to CASSVGGGGSPLHF.

The chain uses TRBV27 and TRBJ2-7; D not resolved. Germline lookup yields CDR1 MNHEY and CDR2 SMNVEV (reference sequence). V dropped 11 bases and J dropped 2 bases, with 22 bases sitting between them. The CDR3 runs 15 residues. The CDR3 nucleotides read TGTGCCCCCTCCAACAGCTTCCAATTCCCCTACGAGCAGTACTTC. The encoded protein is CAPSNSFQFPYEQYF.

V gene TRBV27 combines with J gene TRBJ1-1; tentatively, D is TRBD1 (6 bases). Germline lookup yields CDR1 MNHEY and CDR2 SMNVEV (reference sequence). V was pared by 4 bases and J by 1 base, with 10 bases between. The CDR3 runs to 14 residues. The CDR3 nucleotides read TGTGCCAGCAGTTGGGGGACACCGAACACTGAAGCTTTCTTT. This encodes CASSWGTPNTEAFF.

This chain links TRBV27 with TRBJ1-5, with D possibly TRBD1 on 5 matching bases. Germline V gene sequence: CDR1 MNHEY, CDR2 SMNVEV (reference sequence). Trimming took off 2 bases at V and 7 bases at J, with 12 bases between the two ends. The CDR3 is made up of 14 amino acids. CDR3 bases: TGTGCCAGCAGTTTAGTGGGGCCACAACAGCCCCAGCATTTT. Translation gives CASSLVGPQQPQHF.

The CDR3 reads CASSLDSGSPLHF. The CDR3 nucleotides read TGCGCCAGCAGCTTAGACAGTGGATCACCCCTCCACTTT. The V gene is TRBV5-1, the J gene TRBJ1-6; the D gene is possibly TRBD1 (5 bases). CDR1 is SGHRS, CDR2 YFSETQ, per germline. This CDR3 has 13 residues. V was shortened by 2 bases and J by 10 bases, with 10 bases between the two germline ends.

This chain connects TRBV4-1 to TRBJ1-4; TRBD1 might be the D (6 bases). CDR3 length: 15 amino acids. V shed 1 base and J shed 10 bases, with 16 bases lying between them. CDR1 is MGHRA and CDR2 is YSYEKL in the germline V gene. CDR3: CASSQGRGGHGKLFF. For the CDR3, the DNA is TGCGCCAGCAGCCAAGGCAGGGGCGGGCACGGAAAACTGTTTTTT.

The V call is TRBV7-9, the J call TRBJ1-5; no clear D gene. This CDR3 has 15 residues. V lost 4 bases to trimming and J lost 1 base, with 11 bases between them. Germline V gene sequence: CDR1 SEHNR, CDR2 FQNEAQ (reference sequence). CDR3 region: CASSSTARSNQPQHF. Here the CDR3 DNA reads TGTGCCAGCAGCTCAACGGCTCGGAGCAATCAGCCCCAGCATTTT.

The chain carries TRBV27 and TRBJ2-1; no clear D gene. Trimming pared 7 bases from V and 3 bases from J, leaving 16 bases between. This CDR3 has 15 residues. Germline V lookup: CDR1 MNHEY, CDR2 SMNVEV (reference sequence). CDR3 residues: CASNPLSGVYNEQFF. As DNA, the CDR3 is TGTGCCAGCAATCCACTTTCTGGAGTCTACAATGAGCAGTTCTTC.

As for this clone: An end of the junction differs from the germline gene, which may be a read error. The V call is TRBV19, the J call TRBJ2-7, with 8 bases fitting TRBD2. Germline values: CDR1 LNHDA, CDR2 SQIVND (reference sequence). The CDR3 length is 14 residues. CDR3 amino acids: CASRIAGHSYEQYF. CDR3 nucleotides: TGTGCCAGTAGGATAGCGGGGCACTCCTACGAGCAGTACTTC.

The J gene is TRBJ2-1, the V gene TRBV4-1, with 11 bases identical to TRBD2. The germline CDR1 and CDR2 sequences are MGHRA and YSYEKL. With V trimmed by 2 bases and J by 6 bases, 9 bases remained unmatched. CDR3 length equals 17 residues. This CDR3 is CASSQLAGGTPLNEQFF. In nucleotides, the CDR3 is TGCGCCAGCAGCCAACTAGCGGGGGGCACGCCTCTCAATGAGCAGTTCTTC.

J is TRBJ2-3 and V is TRBV13; 8 nucleotides agree with TRBD2. The germline V gene has CDR1 PRHDT and CDR2 FYEKMQ (reference sequence). This CDR3 has 13 amino acids. Unmatched junction bases numbered 7, after V lost 4 bases and J lost 10 bases. The CDR3 sequence is CASSSRGLAAQYF. The CDR3 nucleotides are TGTGCCAGCAGCTCACGAGGACTAGCAGCGCAGTATTTT. The full variable domain, with the rest looked up from reference TRBV13 and TRBJ2-3, is AAGVIQSPRHLIKEKRETATLKCYPIPRHDTVYWYQQGPGQDPQFLISFYEKMQSDKGSIPDRFSAQQFSDYHSELNMSSLELGDSALYFCASSSRGLAAQYFGPGTRLTVL.